These 2 T cell receptor beta chains came from one sample sequenced in a study of neoadjuvant anti-PD-1 for oral cavity cancer. TCRdb's copy holds only in-frame clones and misses some; the assay was immunoSEQ multiplex PCR. The table shows about 61,000 clones, with approximately 79% occurring only once. The specimen was PBMCs, collected before nivolumab (anti-PD-1) treatment. These receptors came from a person aged 35-80 years with oral cavity squamous cell carcinoma.

This clone has a single count. The rearrangement uses TRBV6-1 and TRBJ2-3, with 8 nucleotides matching TRBD1. Germline assignment: CDR1 MNHNS and CDR2 SASEGT. The CDR3 is 16 amino acids. The J segment lost 6 bases and the V segment lost 2 bases, leaving 10 bases of the junction unmatched. CDR3 region: CASSERTGLSRDTQYF. CDR3 DNA sequence: TGTGCCAGCAGTGAACGGACAGGGTTAAGTAGGGATACGCAGTATTTT.

The V and J genes are TRBV27 and TRBJ2-3, with 12 bases fitting TRBD2. CDR1 and CDR2 from the germline V gene are MNHEY and SMNVEV (reference sequence). CDR3 length: 14 amino acids. V shed 6 bases, J shed 8 bases, and the junction held 6 bases outside the gene matches. The CDR3 nucleotides are TGTGCCAGCAGGAGACTAGCGGGAGAGGGTACGCAGTATTTT. This sequence encodes CASRRLAGEGTQYF.